Included here is one TCR beta chain sequence, with context. These data belong to a study of OX40 agonist ivuxolimab in advanced cancers. The repertoire was sequenced with immunoSEQ multiplex PCR; TCRdb's copy has only in-frame clones and lacks some. The table records tens of thousands of clones, about 82% of them present only once. This CDR3 comprises 15 residues. The J segment lost 3 bases and the V segment lost 2 bases, leaving 4 bases of the junction unmatched. From germline, CDR1 is MDHEN and CDR2 SYDVKM. Sequencing was performed on CD4+ or CD8+ T cells sorted from blood, taken in a trial of the OX40 agonist ivuxolimab. This clonotype was obtained from an adult with an advanced solid tumor such as melanoma, head and neck, liver or kidney cancer. The chain links TRBV28 to TRBJ2-1; 7 bases are a match to TRBD2. CDR3 residues: CASSLGPSGYNEQFF. DNA of the CDR3: TGTGCCAGCAGTTTAGGGCCTAGCGGCTACAATGAGCAGTTCTTC.